These 17 T cell receptor beta chains were sequenced from one sample in a study of cytomegalovirus exposure and HLA in healthy donors. The PCR made use of 60 Vbeta and 13 Jbeta primers. The data were produced by immunoSEQ multiplex PCR, yet TCRdb's version contains in-frame clones alone and is incomplete. The sample records 150,000 to 180,000 clones, approximately 79% being singletons. The sample was PBMCs. The receptor source for this set is a woman in her fifties or sixties in good health and CMV-seropositive.

The chain joins TRBV5-1 to TRBJ1-6; TRBD1 aligns across 9 bases. Germline assignment: CDR1 SGHRS and CDR2 YFSETQ. The V gene end was trimmed by 4 bases and the J gene end by 7 bases; junction bases not matched to a gene: 3. The CDR3 spans 14 residues. The CDR3 sequence: CASSGQGWNSPLHF. CDR3 in DNA: TGCGCCAGCAGCGGACAGGGGTGGAATTCACCCCTCCACTTT.

The rearrangement uses TRBV7-6 and TRBJ2-7; 8 bases are shared with TRBD1. With 1 base clipped from V and 0 bases from J, the junction kept 5 bases outside the gene matches. Germline CDR1 is SGHVS and CDR2 is FNYEAQ. The CDR3 runs 16 residues. In DNA form, the CDR3 reads TGTGCCAGCAGCTTAGGACAGGGGTCCCCCTCCTACGAGCAGTACTTC. It codes for CASSLGQGSPSYEQYF.

This chain joins TRBV5-1 and TRBJ2-7, with D perhaps matching TRBD2 (6 bases). The CDR3 is made up of 15 amino acids. CDR1 and CDR2 from the germline V gene are SGHRS and YFSETQ. V was cut by 3 bases and J by 8 bases, with 21 bases left in between. CDR3: CASSWSSGDSTQQYF. The CDR3 bases are TGCGCCAGCAGCTGGTCCTCGGGGGATAGTACGCAGCAGTACTTC.

The genes are TRBV7-9 and TRBJ2-2, with D perhaps TRBD1 (5 bases). CDR1 and CDR2 (germline): SEHNR, FQNEAQ (reference sequence). Trimming stripped 4 bases from V and 0 bases from J, with 15 bases between. The CDR3 runs to 17 residues. This CDR3 is CASSSVLEGANTGELFF. CDR3 coding DNA: TGTGCCAGCAGCTCCGTATTGGAAGGGGCGAACACCGGGGAGCTGTTTTTT.

The sample holds one count of this clone. The rearrangement uses TRBV19 and TRBJ2-4; 9 nucleotides agree with TRBD1. Germline V lookup: CDR1 LNHDA, CDR2 SQIVND (reference sequence). The CDR3 spans 15 residues. J lost 6 bases, V lost 3 bases, and 6 bases had no gene match. The CDR3 region has the DNA TGTGCCAGTAGTATCGGGACAGGGCAGGGAAACATTCAGTACTTC. This gives the protein CASSIGTGQGNIQYF.

The count of this clone is one. The V gene is TRBV4-1, the J gene TRBJ1-1; D may be TRBD1 (6 bases). The CDR3 consists of 17 residues. V gave up 3 bases and J gave up 0 bases, with 17 bases separating them. Germline assignment: CDR1 MGHRA and CDR2 YSYEKL. The CDR3 spells CASSHTLGGYMNTEAFF. Here the CDR3 DNA reads TGCGCCAGCAGCCATACATTAGGGGGATACATGAACACTGAAGCTTTCTTT.

CDR3 sequence (DNA): TGTGCCAGCAGTGAAGCGCGGACCGTCGGAGGGTTCTACGAGCAGTACTTC. Its protein product is CASSEARTVGGFYEQYF. V is TRBV6-1 and J is TRBJ2-7; possibly TRBD2 for D (6 bases). Germline values: CDR1 MNHNS, CDR2 SASEGT. The CDR3 has 17 amino acids. V lost 0 bases and J lost 3, with 18 bases in between.

The chain employs TRBV7-9 and TRBJ2-4; 10 bases match TRBD1. CDR3 length: 18 residues. Losses at the gene ends were 9 bases for V and 0 bases for J; bases not matched to a gene: 14. The V gene's germline CDR1 is SEHNR and CDR2 FQNEAQ (reference sequence). The CDR3 protein is CASDAGTGELLAKNIQYF. The DNA for the CDR3 is TGTGCCAGTGATGCCGGGACAGGGGAATTACTAGCCAAAAACATTCAGTACTTC.

This rearrangement joins TRBV5-5 to TRBJ1-5, with 7 bases aligning to TRBD1. Germline V gene data show CDR1 as SGHKS and CDR2 as YYEKEE (reference sequence). CDR3 size: 15 residues. V lost 3 bases to trimming and J lost 7 bases; unmatched junction nucleotides: 10. The CDR3 nucleotides are TGTGCCAGCAGCTCCCGGACAGGTCAAGGGCAGCCCCAGCATTTT. Amino acid sequence: CASSSRTGQGQPQHF.

The chain links TRBV15 to TRBJ1-5; 7 bases are shared with TRBD1. The CDR3 spans 15 residues. Germline values: CDR1 LNHNV, CDR2 YYDKDF (reference sequence). Germline trimming cut 8 bases from V and 0 bases from J; bases unmatched to any gene: 7. The chain's CDR3 is CATWDSGYSNQPQHF. CDR3 coding DNA: TGTGCCACCTGGGACAGCGGATATAGCAATCAGCCCCAGCATTTT.

The genes are TRBV27 and TRBJ1-5; D might be TRBD1 (5 bases). Trimming took off 4 bases at V and 4 bases at J, with 11 bases between the two ends. Germline V gives CDR1 MNHEY, CDR2 SMNVEV (reference sequence). The CDR3 is made up of 14 amino acids. The CDR3 region has the DNA TGTGCCAGCAGTTCCAGGGAAGGGAATCAGCCCCAGCATTTT. Translated: CASSSREGNQPQHF.

This clone was seen a single time. The chain joins TRBV4-2 to TRBJ2-1; possible D gene TRBD1, 6 bases. V was cut by 2 bases and J by 5 bases, with 16 bases left in between. The length of the CDR3 is 16 residues. The germline V gene encodes CDR1 LGHNA and CDR2 YNFKEQ. CDR3 DNA: TGTGCCAGCAGCCAATTCCAGGGGCAAGGGGACAATGAGCAGTTCTTC. Encoded protein: CASSQFQGQGDNEQFF.

The chain uses TRBV9 and TRBJ1-2; unclear D gene. Per the germline V gene, CDR1 is SGDLS and CDR2 is YYNGEE. Trimming stripped 4 bases from V and 2 bases from J, with 9 bases between. This CDR3 has 13 residues. The CDR3 DNA reads TGTGCCAGCAGCCTCTCGGGGAACTATGGCTACACCTTC. As protein: CASSLSGNYGYTF. The variable domain in full, with the rest retrieved from reference TRBV9 and TRBJ1-2, is DSGVTQTPKHLITATGQRVTLRCSPRSGDLSVYWYQQSLDQGLQFLIQYYNGEERAKGNILERFSAQQFPDLHSELNLSSLELGDSALYFCASSLSGNYGYTFGSGTRLTVV.

The rearrangement uses TRBV9 and TRBJ2-1, with TRBD2 matching 9 bases. Germline CDR1 is SGDLS and CDR2 is YYNGEE. Losses at the gene ends were 0 bases for V and 7 bases for J; bases not matched to a gene: 5. This CDR3 has 15 residues. The CDR3 DNA reads as TGTGCCAGCAGCGTAGCTGGACTAGCGTCGAATGAGCAGTTCTTC. Amino acids: CASSVAGLASNEQFF.

The gene calls are TRBV4-1 and TRBJ1-1, with no clear D. Trimming removed 0 bases at V and 5 bases at J, with 13 bases between. The V gene's germline CDR1 is MGHRA and CDR2 YSYEKL. This CDR3 is 15 amino acids long. The CDR3 loop is CASSQERGAGTEAFF. CDR3 coding DNA: TGCGCCAGCAGCCAAGAACGTGGCGCCGGGACTGAAGCTTTCTTT.

The chain couples TRBV9 to TRBJ1-3; 9 bases fit TRBD1. V shed 3 bases and J 2 bases; nucleotides not matched to a gene: 0. The CDR3 spans 14 residues. Germline V CDR1 and CDR2: SGDLS, YYNGEE. In nucleotides, the CDR3 is TGTGCCAGCAGCGGGACAGGGGCTGGAAACACCATATATTTT. Encoded protein: CASSGTGAGNTIYF.

The chain employs TRBV10-1 and TRBJ2-3, with 8 bases lining up with TRBD2. Germline V gene data show CDR1 as WNHNN and CDR2 as SYGVQD (reference sequence). This CDR3 has 16 amino acids. With 2 bases clipped from V and 0 bases from J, the junction kept 4 bases outside the gene matches. CDR3 DNA sequence: TGCGCCAGCAGTGAGACCCAGCGGGGGAGCACAGATACGCAGTATTTT. This encodes CASSETQRGSTDTQYF.